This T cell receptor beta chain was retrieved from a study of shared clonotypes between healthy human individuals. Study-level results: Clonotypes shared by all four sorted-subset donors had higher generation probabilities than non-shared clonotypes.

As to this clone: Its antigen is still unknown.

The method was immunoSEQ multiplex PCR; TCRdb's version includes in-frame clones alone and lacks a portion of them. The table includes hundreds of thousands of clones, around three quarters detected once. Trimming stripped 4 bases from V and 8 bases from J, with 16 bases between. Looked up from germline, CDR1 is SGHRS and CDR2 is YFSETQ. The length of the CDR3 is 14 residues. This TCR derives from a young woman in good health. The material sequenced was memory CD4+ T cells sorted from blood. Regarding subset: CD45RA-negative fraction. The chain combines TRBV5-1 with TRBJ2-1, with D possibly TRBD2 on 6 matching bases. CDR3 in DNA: TGCGCCAGCAGCACCCAGAACAGCGGGTATGAGCAGTTCTTC. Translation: CASSTQNSGYEQFF.